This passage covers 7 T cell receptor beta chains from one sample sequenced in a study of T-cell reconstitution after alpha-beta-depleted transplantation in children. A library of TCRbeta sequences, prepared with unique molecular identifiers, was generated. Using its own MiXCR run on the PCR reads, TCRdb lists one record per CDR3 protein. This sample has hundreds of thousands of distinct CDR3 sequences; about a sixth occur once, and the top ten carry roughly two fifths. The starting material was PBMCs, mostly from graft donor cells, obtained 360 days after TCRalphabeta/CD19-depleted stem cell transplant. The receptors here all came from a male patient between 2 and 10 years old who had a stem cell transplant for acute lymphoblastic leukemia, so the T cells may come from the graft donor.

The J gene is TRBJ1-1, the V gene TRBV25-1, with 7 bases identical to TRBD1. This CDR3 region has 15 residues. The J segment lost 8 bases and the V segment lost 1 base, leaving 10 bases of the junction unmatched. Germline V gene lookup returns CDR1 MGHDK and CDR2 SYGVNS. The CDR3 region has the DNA TGTGCCAGCAGTGAATGTGAAAGGGGGCTATGCGAAGCTTTCTTT. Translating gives CASSECERGLCEAFF.

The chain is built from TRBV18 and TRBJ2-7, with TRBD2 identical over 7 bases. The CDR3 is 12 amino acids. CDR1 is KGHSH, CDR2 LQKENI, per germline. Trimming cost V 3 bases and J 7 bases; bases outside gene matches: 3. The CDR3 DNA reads TGTGCCAGCTCACCGGGAGGGTGGGAGCAGTACTTC. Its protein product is CASSPGGWEQYF. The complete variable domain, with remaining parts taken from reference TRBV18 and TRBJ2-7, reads NAGVMQNPRHLVRRRGQEARLRCSPMKGHSHVYWYRQLPEEGLKFMVYLQKENIIDESGMPKERFSAEFPKEGPSILRIQQVVRGDSAAYFCASSPGGWEQYFGPGTRLTVT.

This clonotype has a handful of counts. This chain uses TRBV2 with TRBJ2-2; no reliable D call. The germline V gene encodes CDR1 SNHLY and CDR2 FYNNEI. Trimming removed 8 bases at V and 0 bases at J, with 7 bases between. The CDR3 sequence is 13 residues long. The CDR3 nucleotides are TGTGCCAGCGGGGATACGAACACCGGGGAGCTGTTTTTT. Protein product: CASGDTNTGELFF.

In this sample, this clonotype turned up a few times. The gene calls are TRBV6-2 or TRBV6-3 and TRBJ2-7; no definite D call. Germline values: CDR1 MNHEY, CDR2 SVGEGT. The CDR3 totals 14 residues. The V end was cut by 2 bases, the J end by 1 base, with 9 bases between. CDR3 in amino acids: CASSYDVVSYEQYF. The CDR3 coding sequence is TGTGCCAGCAGTTACGACGTAGTATCCTACGAGCAGTACTTC.

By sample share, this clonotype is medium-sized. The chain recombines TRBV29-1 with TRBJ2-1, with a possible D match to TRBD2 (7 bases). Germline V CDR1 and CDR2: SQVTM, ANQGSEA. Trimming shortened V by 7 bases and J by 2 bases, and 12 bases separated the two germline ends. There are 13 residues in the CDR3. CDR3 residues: CSAGGDTYNEQFF. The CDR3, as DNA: TGCAGCGCTGGGGGGGACACCTACAATGAGCAGTTCTTC.

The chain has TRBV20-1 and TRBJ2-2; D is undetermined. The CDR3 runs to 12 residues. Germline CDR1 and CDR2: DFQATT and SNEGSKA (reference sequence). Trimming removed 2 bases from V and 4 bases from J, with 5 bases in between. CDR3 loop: CSARNVTGELFF. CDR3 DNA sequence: TGCAGTGCTAGAAATGTCACCGGGGAGCTGTTTTTT.

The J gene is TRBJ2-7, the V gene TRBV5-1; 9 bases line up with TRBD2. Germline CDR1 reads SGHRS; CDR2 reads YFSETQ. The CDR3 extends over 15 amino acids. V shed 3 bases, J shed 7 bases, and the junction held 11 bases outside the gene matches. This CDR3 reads CASSSFGSGRGEQYF. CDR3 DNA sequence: TGCGCCAGCAGCTCCTTTGGTAGCGGGAGAGGAGAGCAGTACTTC.